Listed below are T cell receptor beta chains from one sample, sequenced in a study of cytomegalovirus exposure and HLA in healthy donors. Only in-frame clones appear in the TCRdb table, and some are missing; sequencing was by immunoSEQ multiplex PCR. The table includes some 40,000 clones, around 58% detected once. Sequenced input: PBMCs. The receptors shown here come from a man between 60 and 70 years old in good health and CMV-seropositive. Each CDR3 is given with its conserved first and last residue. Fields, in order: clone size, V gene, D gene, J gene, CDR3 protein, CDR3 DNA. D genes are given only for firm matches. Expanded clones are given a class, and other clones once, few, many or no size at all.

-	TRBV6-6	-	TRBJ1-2	CASSPDSTINYGYTF	TGTGCCAGCAGCCCGGACAGCACTATCAACTATGGCTACACCTTC
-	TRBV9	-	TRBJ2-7	CASSVDFSSYEQYF	TGTGCCAGCAGCGTAGATTTTAGCTCCTACGAGCAGTACTTC
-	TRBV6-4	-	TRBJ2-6	CASSDWPPVVSGANVLTF	TGTGCCAGCAGTGACTGGCCCCCCGTCGTCTCTGGGGCCAACGTCCTGACTTTC
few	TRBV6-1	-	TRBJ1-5	CASSEGGGRNQPQHF	TGTGCCAGCAGTGAAGGGGGGGGTCGCAATCAGCCCCAGCATTTT
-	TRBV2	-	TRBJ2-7	CASSSRQAKTYEQYF	TGTGCCAGCAGTTCCCGACAGGCAAAAACCTACGAGCAGTACTTC
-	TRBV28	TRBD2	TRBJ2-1	CASSFSTSGSSYNEQFF	TGTGCCAGCAGTTTTTCAACTAGCGGAAGCTCCTACAATGAGCAGTTCTTC
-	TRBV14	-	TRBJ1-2	CASSQQTNYGYTF	TGTGCCAGCAGCCAACAGACTAACTATGGCTACACCTTC
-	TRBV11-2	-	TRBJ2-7	CASSLAGVEQYF	TGTGCCAGCAGCTTAGCAGGGGTCGAGCAGTACTTC
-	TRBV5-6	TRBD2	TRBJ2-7	CASSRLAEQGEQYF	TGTGCCAGCAGCAGACTAGCGGAGCAGGGCGAGCAGTACTTC
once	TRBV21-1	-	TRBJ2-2	CASSKVFRQGSAGDTGELFF	TGTGCCAGCAGCAAGGTTTTTAGACAGGGGTCCGCTGGAGACACCGGGGAGCTGTTTTTT
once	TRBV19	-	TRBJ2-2	CASSPMGPAGELFF	TGTGCCAGTAGCCCCATGGGCCCTGCCGGGGAGCTGTTTTTT
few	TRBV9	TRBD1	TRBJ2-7	CASSKTGTGSYEQYF	TGTGCCAGCAGTAAAACCGGGACAGGGAGCTACGAGCAGTACTTC